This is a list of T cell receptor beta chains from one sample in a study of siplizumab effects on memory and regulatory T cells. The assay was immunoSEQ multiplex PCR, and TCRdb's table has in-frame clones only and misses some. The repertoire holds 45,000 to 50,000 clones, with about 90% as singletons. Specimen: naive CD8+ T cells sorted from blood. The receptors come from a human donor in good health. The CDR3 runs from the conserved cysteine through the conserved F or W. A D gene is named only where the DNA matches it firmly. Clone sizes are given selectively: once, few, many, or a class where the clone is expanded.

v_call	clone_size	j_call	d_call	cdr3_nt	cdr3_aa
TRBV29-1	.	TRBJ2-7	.	TGCAGCGTCCGAACCCACATAGCCTACGAGCAGTACTTC	CSVRTHIAYEQYF
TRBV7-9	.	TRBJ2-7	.	TGTGCCAGCAGCTCCACTCCCTCCAGGGCCTACGAGCAGTACTTC	CASSSTPSRAYEQYF
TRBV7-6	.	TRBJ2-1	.	TGTGCCTGCGGGCCTTACAATGAGCAGTTCTTC	CACGPYNEQFF
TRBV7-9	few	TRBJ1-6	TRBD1	TGTGCCAGCAGCCCCCCGACAGGGTACTATAATTCACCCCTCCACTTT	CASSPPTGYYNSPLHF
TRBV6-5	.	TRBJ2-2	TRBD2	TGTGCCAGCAGTTACGGGACTAGCGGCACCGGGGAGCTGTTTTTT	CASSYGTSGTGELFF
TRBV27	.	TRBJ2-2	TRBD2	TGTGCCAGCAGTTTAAGTGCTAGCGGGGGCTACTGGGCCGGGGAGCTGTTTTTT	CASSLSASGGYWAGELFF
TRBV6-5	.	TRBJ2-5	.	TGTGCCAGCAGTTACTCGCCGGGGAGGTACGCGGAGACCCAGTACTTC	CASSYSPGRYAETQYF
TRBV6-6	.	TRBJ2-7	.	TGTGCCAGCAGTACGACAGACTACGAGCAGTACTTC	CASSTTDYEQYF
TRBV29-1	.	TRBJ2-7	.	TGCAGCGTTGAAGACTCGGGATACGAGCAGTACTTC	CSVEDSGYEQYF
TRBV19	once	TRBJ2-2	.	TGTGCCAGTTTTGGGAGCACCGGGGAGCTGTTTTTT	CASFGSTGELFF
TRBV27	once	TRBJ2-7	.	TGTGCCAGCAGTTTACGCGGAGGGACATGGACCTACGAGCAGTACTTC	CASSLRGGTWTYEQYF
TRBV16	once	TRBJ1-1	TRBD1	TGTGCCAGCTACACAGGGGACCACACTGAAGCTTTCTTT	CASYTGDHTEAFF
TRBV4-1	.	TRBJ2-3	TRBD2	TGCGCCAGCAGCTGGGGACTAGCGGGAGCGGATACGCAGTATTTT	CASSWGLAGADTQYF
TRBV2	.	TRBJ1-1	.	TGTGCCAGCAGGAAACAGATGAACACTGAAGCTTTCTTT	CASRKQMNTEAFF
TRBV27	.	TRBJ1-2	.	TGTGCCAGCAGTTTAATACCCCTGGGCAACTATGGCTACACCTTC	CASSLIPLGNYGYTF
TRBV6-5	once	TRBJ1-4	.	TGTGCCAGCAGTTACTCTAGTGGGGGGGAAAAACTGTTTTTT	CASSYSSGGEKLFF
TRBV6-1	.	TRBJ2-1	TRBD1	TGTGCCAGCAGTGAGTGGGCGGGACAGGGGGCGCAAAATGAGCAGTTCTTC	CASSEWAGQGAQNEQFF
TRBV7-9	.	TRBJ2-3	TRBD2	TGTGCCAGCAGCCCCCCTAGCGGTGCCACAGATACGCAGTATTTT	CASSPPSGATDTQYF
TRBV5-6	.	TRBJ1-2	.	TGTGCCAGCAGCTTCGGGACAAGCCCAGGCTATGGCTACACCTTC	CASSFGTSPGYGYTF
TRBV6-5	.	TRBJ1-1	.	TGTGCCAGCAGGTCGTTGGCTGAAGCTTTCTTT	CASRSLAEAFF
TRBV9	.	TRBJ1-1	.	TGTGCCAGCAGCCCTAACTGGGGGGATGACACTGAAGCTTTCTTT	CASSPNWGDDTEAFF
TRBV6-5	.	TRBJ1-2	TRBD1	TGTGCCAGCAGTTACTTATCACAGGGGGAGGGAGGCTACACCTTC	CASSYLSQGEGGYTF
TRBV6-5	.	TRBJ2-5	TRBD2	TGTGCCAGCAGTTACTCGACGGGACTACAAGAGACCCAGTACTTC	CASSYSTGLQETQYF
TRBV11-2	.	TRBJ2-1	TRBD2	TGTGCCAGCAGCCGACTAGCGGGGGGGCCGAATGAGCAGTTCTTC	CASSRLAGGPNEQFF
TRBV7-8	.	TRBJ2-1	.	TGTGCCAGCAGACTATGGAATGGCGTCAATGAGCAGTTCTTC	CASRLWNGVNEQFF
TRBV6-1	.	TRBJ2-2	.	TGTGCCAGCAGTGAAGCCTGGCGGGACAGGAACACCGGGGAGCTGTTTTTT	CASSEAWRDRNTGELFF
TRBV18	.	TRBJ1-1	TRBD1	TGTGCCAGCTCAGCCTCCGGGACAGGGGGAGAAGCTTTCTTT	CASSASGTGGEAFF
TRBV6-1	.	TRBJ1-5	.	TGTGCCAGCAGTGCACGCAGGGATAATCAGCCCCAGCATTTT	CASSARRDNQPQHF
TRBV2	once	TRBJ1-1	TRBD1	TGTGCCAGCAGTCACAGGGGATTGGTTGACACTGAAGCTTTCTTT	CASSHRGLVDTEAFF
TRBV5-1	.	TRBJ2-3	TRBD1	TGCGCCAGCAGCTTGGACAGGGGGAGGACAGATACGCAGTATTTT	CASSLDRGRTDTQYF
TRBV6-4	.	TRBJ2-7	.	TGTGCCTCTCACACTACCTACGAGCAGTACTTC	CASHTTYEQYF
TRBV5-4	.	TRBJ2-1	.	TGTGCCAGCAGCTCGTCGAGTTACAATGAGCAGTTCTTC	CASSSSSYNEQFF
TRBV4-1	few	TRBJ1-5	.	TGCGCCAGCAGCCAAGATATGACAGATAGCAATCAGCCCCAGCATTTT	CASSQDMTDSNQPQHF
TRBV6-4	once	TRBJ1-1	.	TGTGCCAGCAGGGCCCGGGGAGGGGTTATGAACACTGAAGCTTTCTTT	CASRARGGVMNTEAFF
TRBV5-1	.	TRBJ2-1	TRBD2	TGCGCCAGCAGCATAACGGGACTAGCGACGTGGGATGAGCAGTTCTTC	CASSITGLATWDEQFF
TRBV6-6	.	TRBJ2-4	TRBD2	TGTGCCAGCAGTTATTGGACTAGCGGGAAAAACATTCAGTACTTC	CASSYWTSGKNIQYF
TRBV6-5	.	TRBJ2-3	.	TGTGCCAGCAGTTACACGGGGACGGCCGATACGCAGTATTTT	CASSYTGTADTQYF
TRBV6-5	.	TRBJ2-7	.	TGTGCCAGCAGTTACGGTAACTCCTACGAGCAGTACTTC	CASSYGNSYEQYF
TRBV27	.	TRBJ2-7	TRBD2	TGTGCCAGCAAAGCTCTTCTAGCGGGGGCGGGCCCCTACGAGCAGTACTTC	CASKALLAGAGPYEQYF
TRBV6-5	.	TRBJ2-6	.	TGTGCCAGCAGTCTGTCAAGAGCCAACGTCCTGACTTTC	CASSLSRANVLTF
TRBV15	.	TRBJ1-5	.	TGTGCCACCAGCAGAGCAGACAGTTATAGCAATCAGCCCCAGCATTTT	CATSRADSYSNQPQHF
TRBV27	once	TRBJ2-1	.	TGTGCCAGCAGTTTTCTTCGGGATGAGCAGTTCTTC	CASSFLRDEQFF
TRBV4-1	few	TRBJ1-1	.	TGCGCCAGCAGCCAATGGAAAGGAGTGGACAGCCTGAACACTGAAGCTTTCTTT	CASSQWKGVDSLNTEAFF
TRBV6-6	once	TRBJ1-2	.	TGTGCCAGCAGTTACTCGAAAGGGTTTTGGGGCTACACCTTC	CASSYSKGFWGYTF
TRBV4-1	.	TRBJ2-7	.	TGCGCCAGCAGCCAAGAAGAAGGGACTCCATCCTACGAGCAGTACTTC	CASSQEEGTPSYEQYF
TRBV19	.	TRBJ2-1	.	TGTGCCAGTAGTATAGCAGCCGCCTCCTACAATGAGCAGTTCTTC	CASSIAAASYNEQFF
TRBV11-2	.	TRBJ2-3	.	TGTGCCAGCAGCTTAGTTAGGGCAGATACGCAGTATTTT	CASSLVRADTQYF
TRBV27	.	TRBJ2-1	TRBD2	TGTGCCAGCAGACTAGCGGGGGGGCCTAAAGAGCAGTTCTTC	CASRLAGGPKEQFF
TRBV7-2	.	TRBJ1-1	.	TGTGCCAGCAGCTCCGGGGTTGGCACTGAAGCTTTCTTT	CASSSGVGTEAFF
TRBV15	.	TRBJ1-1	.	TGTGCCACCAGCTCACCAGGGTCCACTGAAGCTTTCTTT	CATSSPGSTEAFF
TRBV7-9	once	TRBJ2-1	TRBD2	TGTGCCAGCAGCTTAGGGGCGGGAGGGCCTTACAATGAGCAGTTCTTC	CASSLGAGGPYNEQFF
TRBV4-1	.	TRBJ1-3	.	TGCGCCAGCAGCCAAATCGAATACTCTGGAAACACCATATATTTT	CASSQIEYSGNTIYF
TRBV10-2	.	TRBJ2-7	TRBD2	TGCGCCAGCAGTGAGACTTGGACTAGCGGGATCTACGAGCAGTACTTC	CASSETWTSGIYEQYF
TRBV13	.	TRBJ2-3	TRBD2	TGTGCCAGCAGCCCCCGAAGCGGGGGGTACACAGATACGCAGTATTTT	CASSPRSGGYTDTQYF
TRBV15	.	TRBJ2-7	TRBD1	TGTGCCACCAGCAGACCTGCCCGGGACAGGGGCTACGAGCAGTACTTC	CATSRPARDRGYEQYF
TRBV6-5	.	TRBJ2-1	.	TGTGCCAGCAGTTCCCAGGGGCCTTACTACAATGAGCAGTTCTTC	CASSSQGPYYNEQFF